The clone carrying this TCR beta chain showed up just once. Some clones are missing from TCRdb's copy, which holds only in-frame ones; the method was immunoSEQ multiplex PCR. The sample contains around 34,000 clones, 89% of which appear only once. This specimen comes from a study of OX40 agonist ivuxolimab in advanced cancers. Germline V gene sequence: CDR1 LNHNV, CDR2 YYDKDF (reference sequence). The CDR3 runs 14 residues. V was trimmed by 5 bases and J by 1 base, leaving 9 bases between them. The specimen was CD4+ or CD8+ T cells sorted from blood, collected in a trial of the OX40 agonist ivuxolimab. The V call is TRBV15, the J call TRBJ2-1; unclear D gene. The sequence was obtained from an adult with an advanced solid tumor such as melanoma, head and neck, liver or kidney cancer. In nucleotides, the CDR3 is TGTGCCACCAGCCCAGCCGTTTCCTACAATGAGCAGTTCTTC. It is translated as CATSPAVSYNEQFF.